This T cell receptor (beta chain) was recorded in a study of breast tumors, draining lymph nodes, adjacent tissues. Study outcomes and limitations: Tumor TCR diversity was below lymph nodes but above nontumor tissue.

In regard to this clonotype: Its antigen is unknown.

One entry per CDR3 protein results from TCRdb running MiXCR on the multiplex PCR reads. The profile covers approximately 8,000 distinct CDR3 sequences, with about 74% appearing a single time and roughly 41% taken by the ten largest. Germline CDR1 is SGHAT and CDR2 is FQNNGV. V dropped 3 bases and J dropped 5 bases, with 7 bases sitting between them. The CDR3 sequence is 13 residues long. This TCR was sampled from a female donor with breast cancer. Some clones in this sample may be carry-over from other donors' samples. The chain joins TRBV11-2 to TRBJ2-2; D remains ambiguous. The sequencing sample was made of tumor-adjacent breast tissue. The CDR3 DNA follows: TGTGCCAGCAGCTTTTTGTATACCGGGGAGCTGTTTTTT. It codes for CASSFLYTGELFF.